This TCR beta chain was identified in a study of CD8 T cells in Susac syndrome. Germline CDR1 MNHNS, CDR2 SASEGT. Losses at the gene ends were 6 bases for V and 2 bases for J; bases not matched to a gene: 10. This CDR3 comprises 16 residues. After extraction with the RNeasy kit, roughly 0.45 to 1 ug of the RNA was reverse transcribed using random hexamers. TCRdb recomputed calls from the immunoSEQ multiplex PCR reads with MiXCR, one row per CDR3 protein. Of some 450,000 distinct CDR3 sequences listed, 85% are singletons. The sequenced sample consisted of CD8+ T cells from PBMCs. The sequence was obtained from a human donor with multiple sclerosis. V usage is TRBV6-1 and J usage is TRBJ2-5; 9 positions match TRBD2. CDR3 loop: CASSSFGLAKQETQYF. In DNA form, the CDR3 reads TGTGCCAGCAGCTCCTTTGGACTAGCGAAACAAGAGACCCAGTACTTC.